Presented here are 23 T cell receptor beta chains from one specimen sequenced in a study of T cell responses to AZD1222 COVID-19 vaccine. Sequenced by immunoSEQ multiplex PCR; TCRdb stores in-frame clones only, minus some. This repertoire shows about 260,000 clones, over 90% found once; its top ten account for roughly 0.6%. Material: peripheral blood, obtained on day 0 of AZD1222 vaccination. All receptors derive from an adult in good health.

The chain couples TRBV6-1 to TRBJ2-1, with D perhaps matching TRBD1 (7 bases). Germline-derived CDR1 and CDR2 are MNHNS and SASEGT. V lost 4 bases and J 2 bases, leaving 15 bases between the germline ends. CDR3 length: 16 residues. The CDR3 DNA sequence: TGTGCCAGCAGTGGGCTCGGCAGGGGGGCCTACAATGAGCAGTTCTTC. Protein sequence: CASSGLGRGAYNEQFF.

The V call is TRBV6-5, the J call TRBJ2-2; 9 bases match TRBD1. V lost 7 bases to trimming and J lost 9 bases; unmatched junction nucleotides: 6. There are 13 residues in the CDR3. Germline-derived CDR1 and CDR2 are MNHEY and SVGAGI. CDR3 sequence (DNA): TGTGCCAGCAAAGCTACAGGGGGCCGGGAGCTGTTTTTT. This gives the protein CASKATGGRELFF.

V gene TRBV2 combines with J gene TRBJ2-2; D possibly uses TRBD1 or TRBD2 (5 bases each). The CDR3 has 14 amino acids. From germline, CDR1 is SNHLY and CDR2 FYNNEI. Trimming removed 6 bases at V and 1 base at J, with 9 bases between. CDR3 nucleotide sequence: TGTGCCAGCAGGAAGGGACGGAACACCGGGGAGCTGTTTTTT. Protein sequence: CASRKGRNTGELFF. Full variable domain (rest looked up from reference TRBV2 and TRBJ2-2): EPEVTQTPSHQVTQMGQEVILRCVPISNHLYFYWYRQILGQKVEFLVSFYNNEISEKSEIFDDQFSVERPDGSNFTLKIRSTKLEDSAMYFCASRKGRNTGELFFGEGSRLTVL.

This chain uses TRBV28 with TRBJ2-7, with 7 bases matching TRBD2. Germline V gene data show CDR1 as MDHEN and CDR2 as SYDVKM. Trimming at V came to 7 bases and at J to 2 bases, leaving 14 bases not matched to a gene. CDR3 length: 16 amino acids. Here the CDR3 DNA reads TGTGCCAGCACCCTGGGAGGGCTAGCGACAACCTACGAGCAGTACTTC. Its translation is CASTLGGLATTYEQYF.

This rearrangement joins TRBV7-9 to TRBJ2-2; the match to TRBD2 covers 12 bases. Germline V gene lookup returns CDR1 SEHNR and CDR2 FQNEAQ (reference sequence). V shed 4 bases and J 6 bases; nucleotides not matched to a gene: 3. The CDR3 spans 15 residues. CDR3 amino acids: CASSSRTSGAGELFF. The DNA of the CDR3 is TGTGCCAGCAGCTCCCGGACTAGCGGGGCCGGGGAGCTGTTTTTT.

This clone has a handful of counts. The chain has TRBV5-4 and TRBJ1-2; no reliable D call. Trimming cost V 3 bases and J 8 bases, with 8 bases left between them. CDR1 is SGHNT, CDR2 YYREEE, per germline (reference sequence). The CDR3 is 11 amino acids. CDR3 protein: CASSWVGGYTF. DNA of the CDR3: TGTGCCAGCAGCTGGGTCGGGGGCTACACCTTC.

V and J are TRBV18 and TRBJ2-5; a possible D gene is TRBD1 (6 bases). The V gene lost 3 bases and the J gene lost 4 bases, with 15 bases spanning the gap. Germline V gives CDR1 KGHSH, CDR2 LQKENI. CDR3 size: 15 residues. The CDR3 sequence is CASSPRGRGVETQYF. CDR3 sequence (DNA): TGTGCCAGCTCACCTCGAGGCAGGGGAGTAGAGACCCAGTACTTC.

This chain links TRBV5-6 with TRBJ2-1; D gene unclear. V lost 3 bases to trimming and J lost 4 bases, with 14 bases between them. The CDR3 runs to 15 residues. Germline CDR1 and CDR2: SGHDT and YYEEEE. In nucleotides, the CDR3 is TGTGCCAGCAGCTCTAACAGACGTGTGTACAATGAGCAGTTCTTC. Translated: CASSSNRRVYNEQFF.

The V and J genes are TRBV10-2 and TRBJ2-7, with D unclear. The CDR3 length is 12 residues. Germline V gives CDR1 WSHSY, CDR2 SAAADI. V was shortened by 5 bases and J by 3 bases, with 8 bases between the two germline ends. In DNA form, the CDR3 reads TGCGCCAGCAGTAAACCTTACTACGAGCAGTACTTC. Protein product: CASSKPYYEQYF.

This clone was detected once. The chain is built from TRBV7-3 and TRBJ2-7, with 12 bases identical to TRBD2. Germline V gene data show CDR1 as SGHTA and CDR2 as FQGTGA. CDR3 length: 13 amino acids. V lost 5 bases to trimming and J lost 7 bases; unmatched junction nucleotides: 3. CDR3 protein: CASSPGTSGEQYF. The DNA of the CDR3 is TGTGCCAGCAGCCCCGGGACTAGCGGGGAGCAGTACTTC.

The V call is TRBV5-1, the J call TRBJ1-2, with TRBD1 as a possible D gene (5 bases). The germline gives CDR1 SGHRS, CDR2 YFSETQ. V lost 6 bases and J lost 7, with 19 bases in between. The CDR3 spans 14 residues. The CDR3 reads CASTRDSRAGGYTF. The DNA of the CDR3 is TGCGCCAGCACCCGGGACTCCCGGGCGGGTGGCTACACCTTC.

The CDR3 coding sequence is TGTGCCAGCAGTGAACAGGGGAAAGGGAACACTGAAGCTTTCTTT. Amino acids: CASSEQGKGNTEAFF. The chain combines TRBV25-1 with TRBJ1-1, with D perhaps matching TRBD1 (6 bases). The V end was cut by 2 bases, the J end by 1 base, with 11 bases between. Germline V CDR1 and CDR2: MGHDK, SYGVNS. This CDR3 spans 15 amino acids.

This clone came up once. This sequence joins TRBV10-1 and TRBJ1-3, with no clear D. Trimming left V 6 bases short and J 2 bases short, with 5 bases between. CDR1 is WNHNN, CDR2 SYGVQD, per germline (reference sequence). The CDR3 consists of 12 residues. CDR3: CASREPGNTIYF. The CDR3 bases are TGCGCCAGCAGAGAGCCTGGAAACACCATATATTTT.

This chain joins TRBV4-1 and TRBJ1-4, with a weak D call TRBD1 (5 bases). CDR3 length: 15 residues. Germline-derived CDR1 and CDR2 are MGHRA and YSYEKL. With 7 bases removed from V and 7 bases from J, the gap between germline ends came to 19 bases. The CDR3 DNA sequence: TGCGCCAGCACCATCCCCGGGGGGGTCTCTGAAAAACTGTTTTTT. Translated: CASTIPGGVSEKLFF.

The V and J genes are TRBV11-3 and TRBJ2-2, with D perhaps TRBD1 or TRBD2 (5 bases each). The V and J ends lost 1 base and 4 bases respectively, with 16 bases between them. The CDR3 has 17 residues. CDR1 SGHNT and CDR2 YENEEA come from the germline V gene. CDR3 in amino acids: CASSLGFRIGGTGELFF. For the CDR3, the DNA is TGTGCCAGCAGCTTAGGTTTCCGCATTGGGGGCACCGGGGAGCTGTTTTTT.

The rearrangement joins TRBV4-2 to TRBJ2-7; 13 bases fit TRBD2. There are 15 residues in the CDR3. Trimming cost V 7 bases and J 3 bases; bases outside gene matches: 6. The germline CDR1 and CDR2 sequences are LGHNA and YNFKEQ. The CDR3 nucleotides read TGTGCCAGCAAACTAGGACTAGCGGGAGTCTACGAGCAGTACTTC. This translates into CASKLGLAGVYEQYF.

The chain has TRBV7-2 and TRBJ1-5, with 11 bases identical to TRBD1. Germline CDR1 and CDR2: SGHTA and FQGNSA. J gave up 4 bases and V 6 bases, and 5 bases lay outside the gene matches. This CDR3 contains 15 residues. The CDR3 nucleotides are TGTGCCAGCAGGACCGGGACAGGGGGAAATCAGCCCCAGCATTTT. Translating gives CASRTGTGGNQPQHF.

The gene calls are TRBV19 and TRBJ1-4; perhaps TRBD1 as D (5 bases). The CDR3 has 14 residues. Germline V lookup: CDR1 LNHDA, CDR2 SQIVND (reference sequence). Trimming cost V 6 bases and J 3 bases, with 11 bases left between them. CDR3 region: CASRTTAANEKLFF. In nucleotides, the CDR3 is TGTGCCAGTAGAACGACAGCCGCTAATGAAAAACTGTTTTTT.

To note about this clone: The same CDR3 arises from other DNA sequences in this sample as well. The chain links TRBV6-2 or TRBV6-3 to TRBJ1-2; weak D call: TRBD1 (5 bases). Trimming left V 2 bases short and J 2 bases short, with 9 bases between. This CDR3 spans 14 amino acids. Germline V lookup: CDR1 MNHEY, CDR2 SVGEGT. This CDR3 reads CASSYPGGNYGYTF. Here the CDR3 DNA reads TGTGCCAGCAGTTACCCCGGGGGAAACTATGGCTACACCTTC.

This chain joins TRBV15 and TRBJ1-1; the D is unclear. This CDR3 is 15 amino acids long. CDR1 and CDR2 from the germline V gene are LNHNV and YYDKDF (reference sequence). The V end was cut by 0 bases, the J end by 6 bases, with 14 bases between. Here the CDR3 DNA reads TGTGCCACCAGCAGAGATGGCAGCAAAAGGGCTGAAGCTTTCTTT. Translation gives CATSRDGSKRAEAFF.

This clone was observed once. The chain uses TRBV29-1 and TRBJ2-7, with D possibly matching TRBD2 (7 bases). The CDR3 runs to 15 residues. Germline CDR1 and CDR2: SQVTM and ANQGSEA. Deletions cut 7 bases from V and 2 bases from J, with 21 bases between. The CDR3 loop is CSAPPRDGGPYEQYF. As DNA, the CDR3 is TGCAGCGCCCCCCCGCGGGACGGGGGGCCCTACGAGCAGTACTTC.

This clone has just one count. The V and J genes are TRBV7-9 and TRBJ2-1; D is perhaps TRBD2 (6 bases). Looked up from germline, CDR1 is SEHNR and CDR2 is FQNEAQ (reference sequence). Between the trimmed V and J ends, which lost 5 bases and 8 bases, there was a span of 19 bases. This CDR3 has 15 amino acids. The CDR3 here is CASSRGPTSVYEQFF. The CDR3 coding sequence is TGTGCCAGCAGCCGAGGGCCGACTAGTGTGTATGAGCAGTTCTTC. Looking up the rest from reference TRBV7-9 and TRBJ2-1 gives the full variable domain: DTGVSQNPRHKITKRGQNVTFRCDPISEHNRLYWYRQTLGQGPEFLTYFQNEAQLEKSRLLSDRFSAERPKGSFSTLEIQRTEQGDSAMYLCASSRGPTSVYEQFFGPGTRLTVL.

The chain links TRBV10-3 to TRBJ2-2; tentatively, D is TRBD1 (6 bases). There are 13 residues in the CDR3. Trimming pared 6 bases from V and 7 bases from J, leaving 12 bases between. The germline V gene encodes CDR1 ENHRY and CDR2 SYGVKD. CDR3 in amino acids: CAIRPGDNGELFF. The CDR3 bases are TGTGCCATCAGGCCAGGGGATAACGGGGAGCTGTTTTTT.